The 15 T cell receptor beta chains reported below all come from one sample, sequenced in a study of shared clonotypes between healthy human individuals. Here immunoSEQ multiplex PCR was the method, and the copy in TCRdb shows in-frame clones only, minus some. The sample lists roughly 1,500,000 clones, approximately 98% occurring once. The specimen was naive CD4+ T cells sorted from blood. Regarding subset: CD45RA+ positively selected. Receptors were obtained from a man aged 25-45 years in good health.

The rearrangement uses TRBV29-1 and TRBJ2-7; 7 bases are shared with TRBD2. CDR1 and CDR2 (germline): SQVTM, ANQGSEA. V lost 6 bases to trimming and J lost 2 bases; unmatched junction nucleotides: 4. The CDR3 is made up of 12 amino acids. CDR3 protein: CSVKRDPYEQYF. The CDR3 DNA reads as TGCAGCGTCAAGCGGGATCCCTACGAGCAGTACTTC.

The chain couples TRBV7-2 to TRBJ2-7; D gene unclear. This CDR3 is built from 12 residues. Germline V gene lookup returns CDR1 SGHTA and CDR2 FQGNSA. Between the trimmed V and J ends, which lost 0 bases and 5 bases, there was a span of 5 bases. The DNA for the CDR3 is TGTGCCAGCAGCTTAGCGTTCCACGAGCAGTACTTC. This gives the protein CASSLAFHEQYF. The whole variable domain, filled in from reference TRBV7-2 and TRBJ2-7, reads GAGVSQSPSNKVTEKGKDVELRCDPISGHTALYWYRQSLGQGLEFLIYFQGNSAPDKSGLPSDRFSAERTGGSVSTLTIQRTQQEDSAVYLCASSLAFHEQYFGPGTRLTVT.

The chain carries TRBV18 and TRBJ2-5, with 9 bases lining up with TRBD1. The germline CDR1 and CDR2 sequences are KGHSH and LQKENI. Losses at the gene ends were 2 bases for V and 2 bases for J; bases not matched to a gene: 12. The CDR3 sequence is 18 residues long. This CDR3 reads CASSPFDVGTGLQETQYF. The CDR3 nucleotides read TGTGCCAGCTCACCATTTGATGTCGGGACAGGGTTACAAGAGACCCAGTACTTC.

Worth noting for this clone: In the same sample, other DNA sequences code for this CDR3. The chain joins TRBV2 to TRBJ1-1; D is possibly TRBD1 (6 bases). Germline CDR1 is SNHLY and CDR2 is FYNNEI. CDR3 length: 14 amino acids. Trimming left V 2 bases short and J 3 bases short, with 10 bases between. This CDR3 is CASSELTGDTEAFF. The CDR3 DNA is TGTGCCAGCAGTGAATTGACAGGAGACACTGAAGCTTTCTTT.

Here the CDR3 DNA reads TGCAGCGCCCGTACAGGATACCTCTACGAGCAGTACTTC. Translating it yields CSARTGYLYEQYF. The chain has TRBV29-1 and TRBJ2-7, with a possible D match to TRBD1 (5 bases). Germline values: CDR1 SQVTM, CDR2 ANQGSEA. The CDR3 consists of 13 residues. Deletions cut 7 bases from V and 3 bases from J, with 16 bases between.

The V and J genes are TRBV2 and TRBJ1-1; a possible D gene is TRBD1 (6 bases). Germline assignment: CDR1 SNHLY and CDR2 FYNNEI. The germline V and J ends were trimmed by 1 base and 5 bases, with 8 bases remaining between them. The CDR3 is 13 residues long. The DNA for the CDR3 is TGTGCCAGCAGTGAAGGTCAGGGGACTGAAGCTTTCTTT. Protein sequence: CASSEGQGTEAFF.

The chain couples TRBV30 to TRBJ1-1, with D unresolved. Trimming removed 0 bases from V and 6 bases from J, with 20 bases in between. The CDR3 covers 16 residues. Germline CDR1 is GTSNPN and CDR2 is SVGIG (reference sequence). CDR3 protein: CAWSVRRLLENPEAFF. The CDR3 nucleotides read TGTGCCTGGAGTGTACGGCGGCTTTTGGAAAACCCTGAAGCTTTCTTT.

The J gene is TRBJ2-7, the V gene TRBV14, with TRBD2 as a possible D gene (5 bases). The germline V gene has CDR1 SGHDN and CDR2 FVKESK. The CDR3 totals 14 residues. The ends were cut back, 3 bases at V and 3 bases at J, with 12 bases in the middle. The CDR3 spells CASSQELTSYEQYF. As DNA, the CDR3 is TGTGCCAGCAGCCAGGAACTAACTAGCTACGAGCAGTACTTC.

The chain carries TRBV7-2 and TRBJ2-7; D is unresolved. Trimming stripped 3 bases from V and 1 base from J, with 10 bases between. From germline, CDR1 is SGHTA and CDR2 FQGNSA. The CDR3 has 14 amino acids. The CDR3 loop reads CASSLGVGSYEQYF. CDR3 DNA sequence: TGTGCCAGCAGCTTGGGTGTGGGGTCCTACGAGCAGTACTTC.

This chain joins TRBV5-3 and TRBJ2-5; TRBD2 aligns across 7 bases. TRBV5-3 is classed as an ORF, of uncertain function. Unmatched junction bases numbered 5, after V lost 4 bases and J lost 2 bases. The CDR3 is 14 residues long. The CDR3 loop reads CARSPWEGQETQYF. Here the CDR3 DNA reads TGTGCCAGAAGCCCCTGGGAGGGTCAAGAGACCCAGTACTTC.

The chain employs TRBV7-2 and TRBJ1-2; D gene ambiguous. V lost 5 bases and J 3 bases, leaving 16 bases between the germline ends. Germline V gene lookup returns CDR1 SGHTA and CDR2 FQGNSA. CDR3 length equals 15 residues. The CDR3: CASSVQTVTHYGYTF. CDR3 sequence (DNA): TGTGCCAGCAGCGTCCAAACGGTCACTCACTATGGCTACACCTTC.

The V and J genes are TRBV18 and TRBJ1-1; 12 bases are shared with TRBD1. CDR3 size: 17 residues. In germline, CDR1 is KGHSH, CDR2 LQKENI. Germline trimming cut 4 bases from V and 7 bases from J; bases unmatched to any gene: 13. CDR3 protein: CASSHGQGGQGANEAFF. DNA of the CDR3: TGTGCCAGCTCACATGGACAGGGGGGACAGGGGGCTAATGAAGCTTTCTTT.

The chain recombines TRBV9 with TRBJ2-5, with 12 nucleotides matching TRBD2. Germline V gene sequence: CDR1 SGDLS, CDR2 YYNGEE. The CDR3 contains 17 residues. V was pared by 3 bases and J by 5 bases, with 11 bases of the junction left unmatched. In nucleotides, the CDR3 is TGTGCCAGCAGCGCGACTAGCGGGAGACTTGGTTACGAGACCCAGTACTTC. Residues: CASSATSGRLGYETQYF.

This sequence joins TRBV9 and TRBJ2-7; TRBD1 might be the D (5 bases). Between the trimmed V and J ends, which lost 0 bases and 4 bases, there was a span of 11 bases. CDR1 is SGDLS and CDR2 is YYNGEE in the germline V gene. The CDR3 has 14 amino acids. CDR3 DNA sequence: TGTGCCAGCAGCGTAGCAGGGTTGGGGTACGAGCAGTACTTC. Its translation is CASSVAGLGYEQYF.

This clone was recorded only once. The V and J genes are TRBV19 and TRBJ1-1; no firm D call. CDR1 LNHDA and CDR2 SQIVND come from the germline V gene (reference sequence). Trimming shortened V by 5 bases and J by 7 bases, and 11 bases separated the two germline ends. CDR3 length: 12 residues. As DNA, the CDR3 is TGTGCCAGTAGTTTCGGCAGACTTGAAGCTTTCTTT. Amino acid sequence: CASSFGRLEAFF. The full variable domain, its missing parts supplied by reference TRBV19 and TRBJ1-1, is DGGITQSPKYLFRKEGQNVTLSCEQNLNHDAMYWYRQDPGQGLRLIYYSQIVNDFQKGDIAEGYSVSREKKESFPLTVTSAQKNPTAFYLCASSFGRLEAFFGQGTRLTVV.